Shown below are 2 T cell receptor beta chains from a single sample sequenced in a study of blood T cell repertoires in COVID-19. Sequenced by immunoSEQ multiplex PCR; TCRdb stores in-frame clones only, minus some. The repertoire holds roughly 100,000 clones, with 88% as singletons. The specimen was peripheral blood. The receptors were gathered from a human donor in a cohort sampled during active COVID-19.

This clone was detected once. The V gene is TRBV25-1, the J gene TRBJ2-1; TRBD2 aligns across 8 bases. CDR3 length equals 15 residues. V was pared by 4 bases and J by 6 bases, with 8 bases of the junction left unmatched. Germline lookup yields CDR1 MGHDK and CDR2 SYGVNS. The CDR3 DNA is TGTGCCAGCAGTGTGCCGGGACTAGGACGCAATGAGCAGTTCTTC. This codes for CASSVPGLGRNEQFF.

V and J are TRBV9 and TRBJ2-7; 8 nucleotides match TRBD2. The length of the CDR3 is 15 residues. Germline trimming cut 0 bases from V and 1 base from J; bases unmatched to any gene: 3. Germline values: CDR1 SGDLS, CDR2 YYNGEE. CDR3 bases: TGTGCCAGCAGCGTAGGGATAGCGGGGTCCTACGAGCAGTACTTC. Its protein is CASSVGIAGSYEQYF.